This T cell receptor beta chain appears in the sequencing data of a study of tumor-infiltrating lymphocytes in localized non-small cell lung cancer. Only in-frame clones appear in the TCRdb table, and some are missing; sequencing was by immunoSEQ multiplex PCR. The sample carries about 8,400 clones, 79% recorded once. The clonotype comes from a human donor with non-small cell lung cancer. The specimen was uninvolved lung tissue not adjacent to the tumor.

The CDR3 loop is CSVDTGVDTEAFF. CDR3 DNA sequence: TGCAGCGTTGATACGGGGGTAGACACTGAAGCTTTCTTT. V gene TRBV29-1 combines with J gene TRBJ1-1; D may be TRBD1 (5 bases). Trimming stripped 3 bases from V and 3 bases from J, with 11 bases between. Germline assignment: CDR1 SQVTM and CDR2 ANQGSEA. The CDR3 sequence is 13 residues long.